This is a list of T cell receptor beta chains from one sample in a study of cytomegalovirus exposure and HLA in healthy donors. Libraries were prepared by immunoSEQ multiplex PCR; TCRdb keeps only in-frame clonotypes and omits some of them. This table has over 150,000 clones, about 70% appearing once. The sequenced sample consisted of PBMCs. Receptor source: a young woman in good health and CMV-seropositive. The CDR3 runs from the conserved cysteine through the conserved F or W. Fields, in order: CDR3 length, V gene, CDR3 protein.

length: 17
V: TRBV11-2
CDR3: CASSSTTTSHLTGELFF

length: 16
V: TRBV25-1
CDR3: CASSEYTSGRAGRQYF

length: 15
V: TRBV4-2
CDR3: CASSQYQGSGQPQHF

length: 14
V: TRBV19
CDR3: CASSKGQGNQPQHF

length: 15
V: TRBV5-1
CDR3: CASSLERGGRDEQYF

length: 15
V: TRBV14
CDR3: CASSPTGLAGNEQFF

length: 14
V: TRBV6-5
CDR3: CASRAPGGGTEAFF

length: 13
V: TRBV6-1
CDR3: CASSDSSRYEQYF

length: 14
V: TRBV19
CDR3: CASSIRTGGTEAFF

length: 14
V: TRBV5-1
CDR3: CASSLYSSGNTIYF

length: 13
V: TRBV19
CDR3: CAPSSQGNYEQYF

length: 14
V: TRBV19
CDR3: CASLGGGVNTEAFF

length: 15
V: TRBV4-2
CDR3: CASSQYVGLNNEQFF

length: 16
V: TRBV18
CDR3: CASSPPTVSESYEQYF

length: 11
V: TRBV12-5
CDR3: CASGYMDGYTF

length: 13
V: TRBV5-1
CDR3: CASSFGEYTEAFF

length: 14
V: TRBV9
CDR3: CASSVTSGSETQYF

length: 16
V: TRBV11-3
CDR3: CASSFNGVATPHEQFF

length: 15
V: TRBV6-5
CDR3: CASSYSGARSDTQYF

length: 19
V: TRBV9
CDR3: CASSPYRLAEGGSYNEQFF

length: 12
V: TRBV7-2
CDR3: CASSVSGNTIYF

length: 16
V: TRBV6-5
CDR3: CASSYVGGLSTDTQYF

length: 15
V: TRBV7-3
CDR3: CASSLSQGTNSPLHF